The subject of this entry is one T cell receptor beta chain. This sample stems from a study of blood T cell repertoires in COVID-19. Germline loops: CDR1 SGHTA, CDR2 FQGNSA. The CDR3 totals 15 residues. Trimming cost V 1 base and J 4 bases, with 14 bases left between them. Clones were sequenced by immunoSEQ multiplex PCR, and TCRdb holds only the in-frame ones, with some missing. The table records 45,000 to 65,000 clones, about 90% of them present only once. The TCR sequence derives from a man aged 80 or over with active or convalescent COVID-19. The sample comprised peripheral blood. V gene TRBV7-2 combines with J gene TRBJ2-7; a possible D gene is TRBD2 (5 bases). CDR3 nucleotides: TGTGCCAGCAGCTTAGGTGGGAGTATTTTGTACGAGCAGTACTTC. Translating it yields CASSLGGSILYEQYF.